The 25 T cell receptor beta chains in this list originate from one sample, sequenced in a study of T cell clones after liver transplantation (dated 2019 in TCRdb). Receptor libraries were prepared by the immunoSEQ multiplex PCR assay. TCRdb provides this immuneACCESS table in a form limited to in-frame rearrangements. Some clones are lacking; in checked studies, under half of them reflect an unresolved V gene, and why the rest are absent is not known. This sample holds tens of thousands of clones; 85% to 95% were observed only once. The top ten clones comprise 0.9% to 1% of the sample. Source: CD4+ T cells from blood, taken less than 26 months after liver transplant. The receptors here all came from a human patient who received a liver transplant. Some T cells seen after a transplant may have their origin in the graft donor.

CDR3 coding DNA: TGCAGCGTTGAAGTCCCGGGGGCGGCCGGCGGCTACACCTTC. Amino acids: CSVEVPGAAGGYTF. V is TRBV29-1 and J is TRBJ1-2; tentative D call: TRBD1 (6 bases). In germline, CDR1 is SQVTM, CDR2 ANQGSEA. V lost 1 base to trimming and J lost 8 bases, with 17 bases between them. This CDR3 comprises 14 residues.

This clone was seen once. The CDR3 loop reads CASSRRGNEQFF. CDR3 sequence (DNA): TGTGCCAGCAGCCGTAGGGGGAATGAGCAGTTCTTC. The rearrangement joins TRBV7-2 to TRBJ2-1; tentative D call: TRBD1 (6 bases). Trimming removed 5 bases from V and 7 bases from J, with 9 bases in between. This CDR3 has 12 residues. Germline V CDR1 and CDR2: SGHTA, FQGNSA.

The V and J genes are TRBV2 and TRBJ2-6; the match to TRBD1 covers 7 bases. The CDR3 is made up of 16 amino acids. The germline V gene has CDR1 SNHLY and CDR2 FYNNEI. V trimming: 3 bases; J trimming: 3 bases; junction bases outside the gene matches: 5. CDR3 amino acids: CASSEGQFLGANVLTF. Written as DNA, the CDR3 is TGTGCCAGCAGTGAGGGACAGTTCCTTGGGGCCAACGTCCTGACTTTC.

The V and J genes are TRBV18 and TRBJ2-1; tentatively, D is TRBD2 (5 bases). From germline, CDR1 is KGHSH and CDR2 LQKENI. Trimming pared 2 bases from V and 0 bases from J, leaving 5 bases between. The CDR3 consists of 14 residues. This CDR3 reads CASSPTSSYNEQFF. The DNA for the CDR3 is TGTGCCAGCTCACCAACTAGCTCCTACAATGAGCAGTTCTTC.

As regards this clone: The sample contains more than one DNA sequence encoding this CDR3. The chain employs TRBV7-9 and TRBJ2-6; D is possibly TRBD2 (5 bases). The CDR3 is made up of 15 amino acids. V shed 3 bases and J shed 0 bases, with 6 bases lying between them. Germline values: CDR1 SEHNR, CDR2 FQNEAQ (reference sequence). The CDR3 region has the DNA TGTGCCAGCAGCTTGGCGGGCTCTGGGGCCAACGTCCTGACTTTC. This translates into CASSLAGSGANVLTF.

The J gene is TRBJ2-5, the V gene TRBV18, with D perhaps TRBD2 (5 bases). Germline-derived CDR1 and CDR2 are KGHSH and LQKENI. The ends were cut back, 3 bases at V and 5 bases at J, with 10 bases in the middle. The CDR3 spans 13 residues. The CDR3 reads CASSPPGMETQYF. In nucleotides, the CDR3 is TGTGCCAGCTCACCTCCGGGAATGGAGACCCAGTACTTC.

V is TRBV7-2 and J is TRBJ1-5; D remains ambiguous. Trimming pared 3 bases from V and 5 bases from J, leaving 11 bases between. Germline V gives CDR1 SGHTA, CDR2 FQGNSA. CDR3 length equals 14 residues. The CDR3 here is CASSFGGGYQPQHF. Written as DNA, the CDR3 is TGTGCCAGCAGCTTTGGTGGTGGATATCAGCCCCAGCATTTT.

V and J are TRBV5-1 and TRBJ2-1, with 10 nucleotides matching TRBD1. The CDR3 loop spans 14 amino acids. After removal of 4 bases from V and 3 bases from J, the junction contained 1 base not matched to a gene. Per the germline V gene, CDR1 is SGHRS and CDR2 is YFSETQ. This chain's CDR3 is CASSRDRGYNEQFF. CDR3 coding DNA: TGCGCCAGCAGCAGGGACAGGGGCTACAATGAGCAGTTCTTC.

The genes are TRBV5-6 and TRBJ2-5; D is possibly TRBD1 or TRBD2 (5 bases each). The CDR3 totals 16 residues. V was shortened by 1 base and J by 2 bases, with 15 bases between the two germline ends. Looked up from germline, CDR1 is SGHDT and CDR2 is YYEEEE. CDR3 loop: CASSLQGTGTQETQYF. The DNA of the CDR3 is TGTGCCAGCAGCTTGCAAGGGACGGGCACTCAAGAGACCCAGTACTTC.

The chain employs TRBV29-1 and TRBJ1-2, with 7 bases aligning to TRBD1. The CDR3 consists of 13 residues. V was pared by 3 bases and J by 1 base, with 2 bases of the junction left unmatched. Germline V lookup: CDR1 SQVTM, CDR2 ANQGSEA. CDR3 sequence reads: CSVDRGINYGYTF. In DNA, the CDR3 is TGCAGCGTTGACAGGGGGATTAACTATGGCTACACCTTC.

This rearrangement joins TRBV5-1 to TRBJ2-7; no reliable D call. Trimming pared 2 bases from V and 6 bases from J, leaving 9 bases between. Germline V gene lookup returns CDR1 SGHRS and CDR2 YFSETQ. The CDR3 spans 12 residues. The CDR3 here is CASSFEVGEQYF. In nucleotides, the CDR3 is TGCGCCAGCAGCTTCGAAGTCGGCGAGCAGTACTTC.

The chain is built from TRBV7-2 and TRBJ1-2; TRBD1 agrees at 10 bases. V trimming: 2 bases; J trimming: 4 bases; junction bases outside the gene matches: 4. The CDR3 is 15 residues long. From germline, CDR1 is SGHTA and CDR2 FQGNSA. CDR3 DNA sequence: TGTGCCAGCAGCTTACCGGGACAGGGGCTCTATGGCTACACCTTC. It is translated as CASSLPGQGLYGYTF.

The rearrangement links TRBV4-3 to TRBJ2-4, with a weak D call TRBD1 (5 bases). The CDR3 loop spans 14 amino acids. From germline, CDR1 is LGHNA and CDR2 YSLEER. With 4 bases removed from V and 5 bases from J, the gap between germline ends came to 12 bases. The chain's CDR3 is CASSRGHSENIQYF. CDR3 DNA sequence: TGCGCCAGCAGCCGAGGACATTCCGAAAACATTCAGTACTTC.

The genes are TRBV7-3 and TRBJ1-1; the D is unclear. Germline lookup yields CDR1 SGHTA and CDR2 FQGTGA. V shed 0 bases and J shed 7 bases, with 12 bases lying between them. This CDR3 region has 14 residues. The CDR3 loop is CASSLTFVGYEAFF. In nucleotides, the CDR3 is TGTGCCAGCAGCTTAACGTTCGTCGGCTATGAAGCTTTCTTT.

This clone was detected a few times. The chain has TRBV18 and TRBJ1-3, with TRBD1 as a possible D gene (5 bases). Germline CDR1 reads KGHSH; CDR2 reads LQKENI. The CDR3 extends over 16 amino acids. V shed 1 base and J shed 0 bases, with 10 bases lying between them. The CDR3 DNA follows: TGTGCCAGCTCACCACTTGGGCAGGGCTCTGGAAACACCATATATTTT. It yields the protein CASSPLGQGSGNTIYF.

The chain uses TRBV5-1 and TRBJ2-5; TRBD2 aligns across 9 bases. Looked up from germline, CDR1 is SGHRS and CDR2 is YFSETQ. J was trimmed by 3 bases and V by 0 bases; bases with no gene match: 6. This CDR3 has 16 residues. The CDR3 here is CASSLGLAGPEETQYF. CDR3 sequence (DNA): TGCGCCAGCAGCTTGGGGCTAGCGGGACCGGAAGAGACCCAGTACTTC.

The chain carries TRBV6-5 and TRBJ1-3; TRBD1 might be the D (6 bases). Germline V gives CDR1 MNHEY, CDR2 SVGAGI. This CDR3 comprises 15 residues. V dropped 5 bases and J dropped 0 bases, with 11 bases sitting between them. Written as DNA, the CDR3 is TGTGCCAGCAGTCTACAGGGCCTCTCTGGAAACACCATATATTTT. Translation gives CASSLQGLSGNTIYF.

This chain links TRBV5-1 with TRBJ1-4, with D tentatively TRBD1 (5 bases). V was clipped by 3 bases and J by 6 bases, with 9 bases between them. Germline assignment: CDR1 SGHRS and CDR2 YFSETQ. The CDR3 consists of 13 residues. The CDR3 DNA follows: TGCGCCAGCAGCTCGGGGGGAGATGAAAAACTGTTTTTT. It yields the protein CASSSGGDEKLFF.

This chain links TRBV6-4 with TRBJ2-3; tentatively, D is TRBD2 (6 bases). The CDR3 contains 13 residues. V lost 4 bases to trimming and J lost 5 bases, with 10 bases between them. The germline gives CDR1 MRHNA, CDR2 SNTAGT. The CDR3 is CASSVGLGDTQYF. CDR3 nucleotides: TGTGCCAGCAGTGTGGGACTTGGAGATACGCAGTATTTT.

The chain employs TRBV19 and TRBJ1-2; D possibly corresponds to TRBD1 (5 bases). The germline V gene has CDR1 LNHDA and CDR2 SQIVND (reference sequence). V was cut by 5 bases and J by 2 bases, with 9 bases left in between. The CDR3 length is 13 residues. The CDR3 is CASSDRDNYGYTF. CDR3 DNA sequence: TGTGCCAGTAGTGACCGGGACAACTATGGCTACACCTTC.

The gene calls are TRBV7-2 and TRBJ2-3, with TRBD2 matching 10 bases. Trimming at V came to 5 bases and at J to 5 bases, leaving 7 bases not matched to a gene. Germline-derived CDR1 and CDR2 are SGHTA and FQGNSA. The CDR3 contains 15 residues. In nucleotides, the CDR3 is TGTGCCAGCAGCGAAAGCCGACTAGCGGGAGATACGCAGTATTTT. Its protein product is CASSESRLAGDTQYF.

CDR3 protein: CAWRADLSNTEAFF. CDR3 sequence (DNA): TGTGCCTGGAGAGCCGACTTGTCGAACACTGAAGCTTTCTTT. The chain has TRBV30 and TRBJ1-1; D gene uncertain. Germline CDR1 GTSNPN, CDR2 SVGIG (reference sequence). V was shortened by 3 bases and J by 1 base, with 12 bases between the two germline ends. The CDR3 loop spans 14 amino acids.

This chain joins TRBV7-9 and TRBJ2-5, with D perhaps given as TRBD1 or TRBD2 (5 bases each). Deletions cut 7 bases from V and 9 bases from J, with 24 bases between. CDR3 length equals 15 residues. From germline, CDR1 is SEHNR and CDR2 FQNEAQ (reference sequence). This CDR3 is CASIKGTGLPLAQYF. For the CDR3, the DNA is TGTGCCAGCATCAAAGGGACCGGCCTTCCTCTGGCCCAGTACTTC. Combining the CDR3 with reference TRBV7-9 and TRBJ2-5 gives the whole variable domain DTGVSQNPRHKITKRGQNVTFRCDPISEHNRLYWYRQTLGQGPEFLTYFQNEAQLEKSRLLSDRFSAERPKGSFSTLEIQRTEQGDSAMYLCASIKGTGLPLAQYFGPGTRLLVL.

This chain's CDR3 is CASSSGRHAGGYTF. The CDR3 nucleotides are TGTGCCAGCAGCTCGGGAAGACATGCGGGGGGCTACACCTTC. This chain links TRBV5-6 with TRBJ1-2; no reliable D call. The CDR3 has 14 amino acids. CDR1 and CDR2 from the germline V gene are SGHDT and YYEEEE. Trimming shortened V by 3 bases and J by 8 bases, and 17 bases separated the two germline ends.

The rearrangement uses TRBV29-1 and TRBJ1-4; possible D gene TRBD1, 6 bases. Germline CDR1 SQVTM, CDR2 ANQGSEA. V was clipped by 4 bases and J by 6 bases, with 21 bases between them. The CDR3 has 16 residues. The CDR3 region has the DNA TGCAGCGTTGGCGTTAATAGGGGGGGGCGTGATGAAAAACTGTTTTTT. Its protein is CSVGVNRGGRDEKLFF.